This T cell receptor (beta chain) was found in a study of blood T cells in healthy people across ages. Donors each provided about 9.5 milliliters of peripheral blood. Study-wide results and caveats: Investigators treated diversity estimates from one million T cells as underestimates. Aged donors had fewer naive CD4+ cells and lower diversity than long-lived donors.

The second PCR ran about 6 to 12 cycles with a sample-barcoded 5' primer and J-beta primers. TCRdb fed the 5' RACE reads into MiXCR, producing one record per CDR3 protein. The data contain 1.8 million or so distinct CDR3 sequences, roughly 43% of them seen just once; the ten biggest clones take up around 23%. This clonotype was detected only a few times. As yet, its antigen is unknown. The germline gene is not matched at one end of the junction; a read error may be the cause. CDR3 length equals 14 residues. From germline, CDR1 is MNHEY and CDR2 SVGEGT. This clonotype was sampled from a human donor in good health. The chain has TRBV6-2 or TRBV6-3 and TRBJ2-1; perhaps TRBD1 as D (5 bases). Input material: blood. The CDR3 protein is CTSRWGPYPNEQFF. DNA of the CDR3: TGTACCAGCAGATGGGGCCCCTACCCCAATGAGCAGTTCTTC.